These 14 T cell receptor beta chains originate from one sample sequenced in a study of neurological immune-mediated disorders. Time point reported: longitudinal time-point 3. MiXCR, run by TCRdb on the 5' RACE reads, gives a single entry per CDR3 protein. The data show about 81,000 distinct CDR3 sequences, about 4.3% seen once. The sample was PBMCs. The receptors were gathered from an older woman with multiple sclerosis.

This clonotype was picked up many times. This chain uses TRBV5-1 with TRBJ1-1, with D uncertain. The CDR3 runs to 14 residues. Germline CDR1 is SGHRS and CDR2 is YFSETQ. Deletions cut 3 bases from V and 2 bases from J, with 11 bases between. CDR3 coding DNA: TGCGCCAGCAGCTCGCCGTCAGACAACACTGAAGCTTTCTTT. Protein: CASSSPSDNTEAFF.

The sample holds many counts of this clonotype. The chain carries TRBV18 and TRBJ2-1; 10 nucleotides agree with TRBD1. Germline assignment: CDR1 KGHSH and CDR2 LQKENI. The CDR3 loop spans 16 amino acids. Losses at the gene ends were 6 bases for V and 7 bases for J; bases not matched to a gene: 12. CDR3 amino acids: CASSPGQGRGRNEQFF. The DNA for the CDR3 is TGTGCCAGCTCTCCGGGACAGGGGAGGGGTAGGAATGAGCAGTTCTTC.

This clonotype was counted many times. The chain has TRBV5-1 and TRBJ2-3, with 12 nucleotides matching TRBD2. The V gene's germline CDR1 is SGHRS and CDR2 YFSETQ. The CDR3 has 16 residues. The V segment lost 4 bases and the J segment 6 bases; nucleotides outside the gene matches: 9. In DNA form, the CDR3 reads TGCGCCAGCAGCCCCGGACTAGCGGGGCCTGGGGATACGCAGTATTTT. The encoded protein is CASSPGLAGPGDTQYF.

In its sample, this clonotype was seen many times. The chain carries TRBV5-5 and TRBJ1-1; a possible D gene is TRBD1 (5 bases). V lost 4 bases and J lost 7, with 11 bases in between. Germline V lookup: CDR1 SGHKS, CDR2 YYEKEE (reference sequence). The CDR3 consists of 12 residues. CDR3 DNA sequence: TGTGCCAGCAGCCGTAGACAGCTTGAAGCTTTCTTT. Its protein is CASSRRQLEAFF.

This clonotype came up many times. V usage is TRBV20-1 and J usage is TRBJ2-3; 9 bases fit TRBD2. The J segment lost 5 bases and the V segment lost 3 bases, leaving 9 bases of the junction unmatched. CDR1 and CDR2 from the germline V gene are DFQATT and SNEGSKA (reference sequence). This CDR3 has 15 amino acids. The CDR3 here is CSASWPAGGIDTQYF. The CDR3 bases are TGCAGTGCTAGTTGGCCAGCGGGGGGAATAGATACGCAGTATTTT.

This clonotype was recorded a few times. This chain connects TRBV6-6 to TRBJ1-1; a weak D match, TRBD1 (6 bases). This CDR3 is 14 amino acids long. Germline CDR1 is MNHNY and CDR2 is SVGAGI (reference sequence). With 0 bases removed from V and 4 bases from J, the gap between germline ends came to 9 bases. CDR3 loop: CASSYSRGTTEAFF. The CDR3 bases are TGTGCCAGCAGTTACTCGAGGGGGACCACTGAAGCTTTCTTT.

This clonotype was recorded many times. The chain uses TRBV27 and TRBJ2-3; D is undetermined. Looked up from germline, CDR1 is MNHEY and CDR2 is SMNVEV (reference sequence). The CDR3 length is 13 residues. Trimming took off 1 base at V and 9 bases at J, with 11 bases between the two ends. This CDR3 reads CASSLLPAITQYF. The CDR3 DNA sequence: TGTGCCAGCAGTTTATTGCCAGCGATCACGCAGTATTTT.

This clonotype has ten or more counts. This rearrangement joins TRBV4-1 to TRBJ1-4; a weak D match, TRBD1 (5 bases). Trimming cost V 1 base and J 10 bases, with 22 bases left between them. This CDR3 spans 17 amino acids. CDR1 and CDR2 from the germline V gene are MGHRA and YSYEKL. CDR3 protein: CASSQAGGWGLRGKLFF. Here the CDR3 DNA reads TGCGCCAGCAGCCAAGCCGGGGGGTGGGGACTACGGGGAAAACTGTTTTTT.

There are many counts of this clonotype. The CDR3 protein is CSVGGDSLSYNEQFF. The CDR3 DNA is TGCAGCGTCGGCGGGGACAGTCTGTCCTACAATGAGCAGTTCTTC. V and J are TRBV29-1 and TRBJ2-1; D perhaps matches TRBD1 (7 bases). V was cut by 6 bases and J by 1 base, with 16 bases left in between. CDR1 is SQVTM, CDR2 ANQGSEA, per germline. This CDR3 comprises 15 residues.

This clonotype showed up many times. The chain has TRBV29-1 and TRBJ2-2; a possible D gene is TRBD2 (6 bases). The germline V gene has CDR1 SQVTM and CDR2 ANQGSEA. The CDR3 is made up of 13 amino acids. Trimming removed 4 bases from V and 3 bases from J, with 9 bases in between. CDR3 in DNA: TGCAGCGTTGGGTGGGGGGACACCGGGGAGCTGTTTTTT. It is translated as CSVGWGDTGELFF.

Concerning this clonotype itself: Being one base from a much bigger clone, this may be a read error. This CDR3 is CVSNPDRASGNTIYF. In nucleotides, the CDR3 is TGTGTCAGCAACCCTGACAGGGCGAGTGGAAACACCATATATTTT. V is TRBV6-5 and J is TRBJ1-3; 7 nucleotides match TRBD1. Per the germline V gene, CDR1 is MNHEY and CDR2 is SVGAGI. The CDR3 has 15 amino acids.

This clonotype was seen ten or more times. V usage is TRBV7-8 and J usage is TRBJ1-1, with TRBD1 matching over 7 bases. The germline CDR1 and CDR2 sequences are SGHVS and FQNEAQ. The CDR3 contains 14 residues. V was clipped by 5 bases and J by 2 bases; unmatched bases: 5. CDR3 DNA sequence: TGTGCCAGCAGCCCAGACAGGGTTAACACTGAAGCTTTCTTT. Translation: CASSPDRVNTEAFF.

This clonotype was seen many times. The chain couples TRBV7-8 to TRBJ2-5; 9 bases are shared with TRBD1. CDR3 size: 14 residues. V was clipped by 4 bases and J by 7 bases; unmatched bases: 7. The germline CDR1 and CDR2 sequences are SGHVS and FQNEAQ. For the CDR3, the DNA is TGTGCCAGCAGCTCAGGACAGGGGTCGGGGACCCAGTACTTC. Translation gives CASSSGQGSGTQYF. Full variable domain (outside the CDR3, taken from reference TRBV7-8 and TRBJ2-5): GAGVSQSPRYKVAKRGQDVALRCDPISGHVSLFWYQQALGQGPEFLTYFQNEAQLDKSGLPSDRFFAERPEGSVSTLKIQRTQQEDSAVYLCASSSGQGSGTQYFGPGTRLLVL.

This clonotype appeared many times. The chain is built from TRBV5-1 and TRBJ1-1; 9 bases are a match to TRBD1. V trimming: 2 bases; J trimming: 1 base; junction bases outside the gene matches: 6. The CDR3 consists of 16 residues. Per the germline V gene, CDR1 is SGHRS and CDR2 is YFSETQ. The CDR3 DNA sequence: TGCGCCAGCAGCTTTACACAGGGGGCTCGGAACACTGAAGCTTTCTTT. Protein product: CASSFTQGARNTEAFF.